Below are 3 T cell receptor beta chains sequenced from a single sample in a study of blood T cell repertoires in COVID-19. Some clones are missing from TCRdb's copy, which holds only in-frame ones; the method was immunoSEQ multiplex PCR. The sample carries fewer than 400,000 clones, 80% to 90% recorded once. Sequencing was carried out using PBMCs or T cells enriched from blood (not recorded which). These receptors were collected from a woman aged 18-29 years who had recovered from COVID-19.

Worth noting for this clone: Different DNA sequences within this sample yield the same CDR3. This chain joins TRBV9 and TRBJ1-2, with TRBD1 as a possible D gene (6 bases). Germline CDR1 and CDR2: SGDLS and YYNGEE. V was cut by 0 bases and J by 0 bases, with 9 bases left in between. The CDR3 totals 15 residues. Written as DNA, the CDR3 is TGTGCCAGCAGCGTAGGGGGGACAACTAACTATGGCTACACCTTC. Translation gives CASSVGGTTNYGYTF.

The chain links TRBV7-2 to TRBJ1-1; D might be TRBD1 (6 bases). Germline CDR1 reads SGHTA; CDR2 reads FQGNSA. The CDR3 sequence is 14 residues long. The CDR3 region is CVTLPAGGFTEAFF. The CDR3 coding sequence is TGTGTCACCCTACCCGCGGGGGGCTTCACTGAAGCTTTCTTT.

The chain uses TRBV7-9 and TRBJ1-2; 8 bases match TRBD1. CDR1 and CDR2 from the germline V gene are SEHNR and FQNEAQ (reference sequence). Germline trimming cut 5 bases from V and 7 bases from J; bases unmatched to any gene: 12. The CDR3 is 15 amino acids. CDR3 sequence: CASSPNGQGGSGYTF. In nucleotides, the CDR3 is TGTGCCAGCAGCCCAAACGGACAGGGCGGATCTGGCTACACCTTC.